The sample holds a few counts of the clone carrying this T cell receptor (beta chain). Its specificity is not known. The data belong to a study of cytomegalovirus exposure and HLA in healthy donors. General study findings and limits: Exclusion as indistinguishable affected some V segments, including TRBV6-2 and TRBV6-3.

Trimming removed 3 bases at V and 5 bases at J, with 19 bases between. Germline loops: CDR1 SEHNR, CDR2 FQNEAQ (reference sequence). The CDR3 covers 16 residues. Primers for the PCR totalled 60 Vbeta and 13 Jbeta. Here immunoSEQ multiplex PCR was the method, and the copy in TCRdb shows in-frame clones only, minus some. The data show about 140,000 clones, around 78% seen once. The rearrangement links TRBV7-9 to TRBJ2-5; TRBD2 is a possible D gene (5 bases). Sequencing was performed on PBMCs. The TCR was taken from a man between 40 and 49 years old in good health and CMV-seronegative. The CDR3 coding sequence is TGTGCCAGCAGCTTGTCACCTGGGGAGAACGACGAGACCCAGTACTTC. Translating it yields CASSLSPGENDETQYF.